This TCR beta chain appears in the sequencing data of a study of CD8 T cells in Susac syndrome. Random hexamers primed reverse transcription of about 0.45 to 1 ug RNA. With immunoSEQ multiplex PCR, TCR beta CDR3 was amplified across 54 Vbeta and 13 Jbeta. A single record per CDR3 protein comes from TCRdb applying MiXCR to the immunoSEQ multiplex PCR reads. The sample holds roughly 200,000 distinct CDR3 sequences, around 94% seen once. Study-wide results and caveats: CD4+ T cell repertoires in Susac syndrome exhibited no evidence of clonal expansion. That the number of individuals in its TCR sequencing and HLA analysis was relatively small was acknowledged by the study.

With regard to this clonotype: Its antigen is currently unknown.

TEMRA cells were FACS-enriched, unlike CD8+ and CD4+ T cells, which were negatively isolated. In germline, CDR1 is DFQATT, CDR2 SNEGSKA (reference sequence). V lost 5 bases and J lost 2; bases outside the gene matches: 5. The length of the CDR3 is 14 residues. This sequence was found in a human donor with Susac syndrome. Input material: CD4+ T cells from PBMCs. The chain recombines TRBV20-1 with TRBJ2-7; 11 positions agree with TRBD2. The CDR3 protein is CSAATSGIPYEQYF. The CDR3 DNA is TGCAGTGCTGCGACTAGCGGGATCCCCTACGAGCAGTACTTC.